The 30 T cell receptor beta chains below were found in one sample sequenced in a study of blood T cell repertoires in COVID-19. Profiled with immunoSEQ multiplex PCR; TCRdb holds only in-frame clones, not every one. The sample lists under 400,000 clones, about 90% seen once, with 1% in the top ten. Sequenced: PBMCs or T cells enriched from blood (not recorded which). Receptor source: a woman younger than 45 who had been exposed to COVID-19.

The CDR3 coding sequence is TGCGCCAGCAGCCCTAGACTAGGCGTCGCCCAAGAGACCCAGTACTTC. This sequence encodes CASSPRLGVAQETQYF. This chain connects TRBV5-1 to TRBJ2-5, with a tentative D call TRBD2 (6 bases). Germline V gives CDR1 SGHRS, CDR2 YFSETQ. The CDR3 is made up of 16 amino acids. Trimming cost V 4 bases and J 1 base, with 17 bases left between them.

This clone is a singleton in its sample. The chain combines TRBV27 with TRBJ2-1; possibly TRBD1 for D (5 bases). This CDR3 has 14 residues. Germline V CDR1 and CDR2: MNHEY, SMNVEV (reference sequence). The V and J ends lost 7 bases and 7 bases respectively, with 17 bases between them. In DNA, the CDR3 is TGTGCCAGCATCCGACAGCATGGAAATAATGAGCAGTTCTTC. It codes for CASIRQHGNNEQFF.

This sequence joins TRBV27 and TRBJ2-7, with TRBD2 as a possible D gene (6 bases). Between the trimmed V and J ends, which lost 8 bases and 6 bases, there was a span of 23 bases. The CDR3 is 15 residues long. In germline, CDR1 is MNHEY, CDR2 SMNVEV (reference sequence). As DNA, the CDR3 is TGTGCCAGCCAGCTTTTGGGGGGAGCGGTCCCCGAGCAGTACTTC. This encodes CASQLLGGAVPEQYF.

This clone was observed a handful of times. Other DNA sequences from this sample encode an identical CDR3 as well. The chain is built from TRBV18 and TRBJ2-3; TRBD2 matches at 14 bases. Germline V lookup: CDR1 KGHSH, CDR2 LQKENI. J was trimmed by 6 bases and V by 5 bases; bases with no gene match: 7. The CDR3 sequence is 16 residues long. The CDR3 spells CASSAGLAGEADTQYF. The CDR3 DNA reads TGTGCCAGCTCAGCGGGACTAGCGGGAGAAGCTGATACGCAGTATTTT.

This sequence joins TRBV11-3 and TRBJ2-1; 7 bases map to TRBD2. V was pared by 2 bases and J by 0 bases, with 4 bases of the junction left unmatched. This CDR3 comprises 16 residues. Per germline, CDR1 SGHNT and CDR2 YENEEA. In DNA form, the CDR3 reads TGTGCCAGCAGCTTATATGGCGGGAGCTCCTACAATGAGCAGTTCTTC. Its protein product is CASSLYGGSSYNEQFF.

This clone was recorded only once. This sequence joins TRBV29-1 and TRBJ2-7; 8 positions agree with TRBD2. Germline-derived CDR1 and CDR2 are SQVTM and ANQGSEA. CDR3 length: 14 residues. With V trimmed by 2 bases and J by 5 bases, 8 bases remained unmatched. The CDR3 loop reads CSVESSGSTDEQYF. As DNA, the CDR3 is TGCAGCGTTGAATCAAGCGGGAGTACCGACGAGCAGTACTTC.

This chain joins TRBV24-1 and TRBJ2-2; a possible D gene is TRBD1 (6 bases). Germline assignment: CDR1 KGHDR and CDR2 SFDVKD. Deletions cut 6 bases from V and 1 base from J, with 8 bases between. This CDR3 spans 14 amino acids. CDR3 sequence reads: CATSRQENTGELFF. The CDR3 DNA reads TGTGCCACCAGTAGACAGGAGAACACCGGGGAGCTGTTTTTT.

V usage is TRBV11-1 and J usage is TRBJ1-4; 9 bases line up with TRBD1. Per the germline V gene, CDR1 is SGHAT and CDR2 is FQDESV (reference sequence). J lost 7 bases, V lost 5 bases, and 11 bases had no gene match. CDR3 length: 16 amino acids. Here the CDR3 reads CASSRTGANRGEKLFF. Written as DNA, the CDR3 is TGTGCCAGCAGCCGGACAGGGGCGAACCGGGGTGAAAAACTGTTTTTT. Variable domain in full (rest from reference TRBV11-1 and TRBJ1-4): EAEVAQSPRYKITEKSQAVAFWCDPISGHATLYWYRQILGQGPELLVQFQDESVVDDSQLPKDRFSAERLKGVDSTLKIQPAELGDSAMYLCASSRTGANRGEKLFFGSGTQLSVL.

CDR3 loop: CASSVNRDTQTVGYGYTF. As DNA, the CDR3 is TGTGCCAGCAGCGTAAACAGGGATACCCAAACCGTAGGCTATGGCTACACCTTC. The V and J genes are TRBV9 and TRBJ1-2, with a possible D match to TRBD1 (6 bases). This CDR3 region has 18 residues. V lost 1 base, J lost 4 bases, and 23 bases lay in between. Germline V gene sequence: CDR1 SGDLS, CDR2 YYNGEE.

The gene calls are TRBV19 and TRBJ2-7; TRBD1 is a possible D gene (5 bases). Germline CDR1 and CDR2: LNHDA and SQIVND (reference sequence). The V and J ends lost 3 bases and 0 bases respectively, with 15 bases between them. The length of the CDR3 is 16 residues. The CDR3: CASSIGASSSSYEQYF. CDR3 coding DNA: TGTGCCAGTAGTATTGGGGCATCGAGTAGCTCCTACGAGCAGTACTTC. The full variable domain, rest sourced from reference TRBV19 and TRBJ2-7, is DGGITQSPKYLFRKEGQNVTLSCEQNLNHDAMYWYRQDPGQGLRLIYYSQIVNDFQKGDIAEGYSVSREKKESFPLTVTSAQKNPTAFYLCASSIGASSSSYEQYFGPGTRLTVT.

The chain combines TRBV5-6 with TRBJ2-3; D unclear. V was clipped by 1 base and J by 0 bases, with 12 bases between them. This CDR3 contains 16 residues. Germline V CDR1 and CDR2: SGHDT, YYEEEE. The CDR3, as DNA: TGTGCCAGCAGCTTGAGCGTCAGTCCTAGCACAGATACGCAGTATTTT. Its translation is CASSLSVSPSTDTQYF.

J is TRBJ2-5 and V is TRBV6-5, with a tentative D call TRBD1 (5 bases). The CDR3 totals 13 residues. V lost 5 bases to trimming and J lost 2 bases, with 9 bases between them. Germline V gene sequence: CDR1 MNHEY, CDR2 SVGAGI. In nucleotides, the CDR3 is TGTGCCAGCAGTACCGACAGTCAAGAGACCCAGTACTTC. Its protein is CASSTDSQETQYF.

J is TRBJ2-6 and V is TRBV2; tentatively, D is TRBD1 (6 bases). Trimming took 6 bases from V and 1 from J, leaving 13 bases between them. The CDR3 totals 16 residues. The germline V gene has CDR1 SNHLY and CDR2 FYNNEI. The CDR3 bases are TGTGCCAGCAGGGAAACAGGGACGTCTGGGGCCAACGTCCTGACTTTC. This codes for CASRETGTSGANVLTF.

The CDR3 is CASSPTGTGLYNEQFF. CDR3 DNA: TGTGCCAGCAGCCCCACCGGGACAGGGTTATACAATGAGCAGTTCTTC. The rearrangement links TRBV7-9 to TRBJ2-1, with 9 bases fitting TRBD1. The germline V gene has CDR1 SEHNR and CDR2 FQNEAQ (reference sequence). CDR3 length equals 16 residues. The V and J ends lost 5 bases and 4 bases, in that order; junction bases with no gene match: 9. Full variable domain (remainder filled in from reference TRBV7-9 and TRBJ2-1): DTGVSQNPRHKITKRGQNVTFRCDPISEHNRLYWYRQTLGQGPEFLTYFQNEAQLEKSRLLSDRFSAERPKGSFSTLEIQRTEQGDSAMYLCASSPTGTGLYNEQFFGPGTRLTVL.

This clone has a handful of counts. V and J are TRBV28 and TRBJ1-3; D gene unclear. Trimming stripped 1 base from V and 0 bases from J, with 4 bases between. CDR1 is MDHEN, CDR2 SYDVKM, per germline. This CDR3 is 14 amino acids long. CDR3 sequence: CASSLFVSGNTIYF. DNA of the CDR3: TGTGCCAGCAGTTTATTCGTCTCTGGAAACACCATATATTTT.

The CDR3 loop is CASSLRRSSLFNEQFF. The CDR3 DNA reads TGTGCCAGCAGCTTGCGAAGATCTAGCCTTTTCAATGAGCAGTTCTTC. The gene calls are TRBV5-8 and TRBJ2-1; tentatively, D is TRBD2 (5 bases). Trimming pared 1 base from V and 6 bases from J, leaving 17 bases between. CDR3 size: 16 residues. Germline V gives CDR1 SGHTS, CDR2 YDEGEE.

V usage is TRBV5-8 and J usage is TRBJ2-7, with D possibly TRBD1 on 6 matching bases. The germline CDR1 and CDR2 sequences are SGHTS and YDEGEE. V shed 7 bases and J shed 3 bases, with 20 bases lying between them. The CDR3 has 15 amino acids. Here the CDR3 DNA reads TGTGCCAGCTCGGACAGCCAGGTCTGGGGCTACGAGCAGTACTTC. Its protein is CASSDSQVWGYEQYF.

DNA of the CDR3: TGTGCCAGCAGAGGGGGGACAGGGGACCAGCCCCAGCATTTT. This codes for CASRGGTGDQPQHF. This rearrangement joins TRBV6-5 to TRBJ1-5; 10 bases match TRBD1. CDR1 MNHEY and CDR2 SVGAGI come from the germline V gene. The trim removed 6 bases at V and 7 bases at J, leaving 6 bases unmatched. CDR3 length: 14 amino acids.

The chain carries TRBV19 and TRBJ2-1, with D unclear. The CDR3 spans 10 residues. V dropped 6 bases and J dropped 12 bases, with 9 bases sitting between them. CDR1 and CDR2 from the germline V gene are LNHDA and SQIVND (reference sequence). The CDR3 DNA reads TGTGCCAGTAGCGGAGTAGGGCAGTTCTTC. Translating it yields CASSGVGQFF.

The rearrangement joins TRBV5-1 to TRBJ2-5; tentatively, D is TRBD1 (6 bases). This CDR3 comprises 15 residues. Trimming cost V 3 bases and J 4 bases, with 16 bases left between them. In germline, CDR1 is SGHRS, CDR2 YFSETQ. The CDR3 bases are TGCGCCAGCAGCTCCTCCGGGACAAATCCAGAGACCCAGTACTTC. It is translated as CASSSSGTNPETQYF.

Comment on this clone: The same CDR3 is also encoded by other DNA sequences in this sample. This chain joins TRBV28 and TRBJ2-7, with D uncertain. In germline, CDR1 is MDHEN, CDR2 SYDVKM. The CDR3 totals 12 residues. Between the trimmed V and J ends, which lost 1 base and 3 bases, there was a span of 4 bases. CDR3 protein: CASSLSFYEQYF. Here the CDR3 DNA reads TGTGCCAGCAGTTTATCCTTCTACGAGCAGTACTTC.

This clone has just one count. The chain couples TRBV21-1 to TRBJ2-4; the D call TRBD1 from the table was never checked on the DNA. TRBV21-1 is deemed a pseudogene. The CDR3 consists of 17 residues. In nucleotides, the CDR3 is TGTGCCGGAACAGGGGGCGCGTCTTTCACAGCCAAAAACATTCAGTACTTC. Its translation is CAGTGGASFTAKNIQYF.

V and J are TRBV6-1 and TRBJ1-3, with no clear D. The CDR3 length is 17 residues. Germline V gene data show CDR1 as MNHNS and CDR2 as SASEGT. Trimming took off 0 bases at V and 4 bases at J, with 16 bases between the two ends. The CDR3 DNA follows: TGTGCCAGCAGTGAAGCGCAAGGCGGAACAATGGGAAACACCATATATTTT. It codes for CASSEAQGGTMGNTIYF.

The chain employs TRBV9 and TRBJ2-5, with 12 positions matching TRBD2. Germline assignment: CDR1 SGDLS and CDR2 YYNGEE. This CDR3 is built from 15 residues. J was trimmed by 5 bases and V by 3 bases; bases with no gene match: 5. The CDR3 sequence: CASSGGLAGWETQYF. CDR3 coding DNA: TGTGCCAGCAGCGGAGGACTAGCGGGATGGGAGACCCAGTACTTC.

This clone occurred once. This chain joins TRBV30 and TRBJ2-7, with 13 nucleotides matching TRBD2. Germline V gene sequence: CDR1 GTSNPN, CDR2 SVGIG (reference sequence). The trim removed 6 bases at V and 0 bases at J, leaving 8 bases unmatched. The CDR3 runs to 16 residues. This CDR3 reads CACQQRTSGSSYEQYF. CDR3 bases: TGTGCCTGCCAGCAGAGGACTAGCGGGAGCTCCTACGAGCAGTACTTC. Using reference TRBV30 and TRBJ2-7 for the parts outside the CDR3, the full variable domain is SQTIHQWPATLVQPVGSPLSLECTVEGTSNPNLYWYRQAAGRGLQLLFYSVGIGQISSEVPQNLSASRPQDRQFILSSKKLLLSDSGFYLCACQQRTSGSSYEQYFGPGTRLTVT.

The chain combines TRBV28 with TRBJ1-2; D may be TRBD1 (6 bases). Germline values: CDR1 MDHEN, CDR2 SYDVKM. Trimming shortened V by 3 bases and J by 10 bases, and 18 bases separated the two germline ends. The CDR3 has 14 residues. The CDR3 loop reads CASSFPRGLWDYTF. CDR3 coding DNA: TGTGCCAGCAGTTTCCCCAGGGGCTTATGGGACTACACCTTC.

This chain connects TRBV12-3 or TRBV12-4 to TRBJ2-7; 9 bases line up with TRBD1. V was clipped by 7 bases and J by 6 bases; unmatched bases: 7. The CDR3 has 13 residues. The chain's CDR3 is CASKPGQGSEQYF. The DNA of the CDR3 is TGTGCCAGCAAGCCGGGACAGGGAAGCGAGCAGTACTTC.

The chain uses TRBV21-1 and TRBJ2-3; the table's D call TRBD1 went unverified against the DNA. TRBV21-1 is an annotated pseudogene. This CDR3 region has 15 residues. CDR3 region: CASPTGKTSTDTQYF. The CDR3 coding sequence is TGTGCCAGCCCAACAGGGAAAACTAGCACAGATACGCAGTATTTT.

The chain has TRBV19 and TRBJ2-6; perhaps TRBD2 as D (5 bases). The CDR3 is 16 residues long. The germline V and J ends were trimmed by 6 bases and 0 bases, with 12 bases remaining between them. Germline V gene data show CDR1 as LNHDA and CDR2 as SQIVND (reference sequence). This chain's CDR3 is CASSPASGSGANVLTF. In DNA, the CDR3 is TGTGCCAGTAGCCCCGCCAGCGGCTCTGGGGCCAACGTCCTGACTTTC.

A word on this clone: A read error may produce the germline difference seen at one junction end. The CDR3 DNA follows: TGTGCCAGCAGATTGGGCCAGGGGCCTGGCTACACCTTC. Translated: CASRLGQGPGYTF. The gene calls are TRBV5-6 and TRBJ1-2; possibly TRBD1 for D (6 bases). Germline V gene data show CDR1 as SGHDT and CDR2 as YYEEEE. This CDR3 comprises 13 residues.